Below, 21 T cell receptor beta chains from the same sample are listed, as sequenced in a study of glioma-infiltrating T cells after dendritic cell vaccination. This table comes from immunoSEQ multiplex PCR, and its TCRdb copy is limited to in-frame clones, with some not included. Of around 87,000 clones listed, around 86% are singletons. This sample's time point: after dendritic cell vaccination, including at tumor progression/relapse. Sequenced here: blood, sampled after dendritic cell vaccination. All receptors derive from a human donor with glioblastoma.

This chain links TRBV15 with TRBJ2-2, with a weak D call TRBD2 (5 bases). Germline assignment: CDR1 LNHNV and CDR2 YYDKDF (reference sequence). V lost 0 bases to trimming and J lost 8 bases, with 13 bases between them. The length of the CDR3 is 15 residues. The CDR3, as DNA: TGTGCCACCAGCAGAGATCGGGCTAGCACGGGGGAGCTGTTTTTT. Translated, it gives CATSRDRASTGELFF.

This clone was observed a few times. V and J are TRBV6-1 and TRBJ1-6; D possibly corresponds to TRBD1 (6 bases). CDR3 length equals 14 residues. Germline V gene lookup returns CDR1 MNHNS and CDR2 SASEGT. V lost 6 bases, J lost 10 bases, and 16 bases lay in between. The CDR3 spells CASRVQGLVSPLHF. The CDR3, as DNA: TGTGCCAGCAGAGTACAGGGATTGGTCTCACCCCTCCACTTT.

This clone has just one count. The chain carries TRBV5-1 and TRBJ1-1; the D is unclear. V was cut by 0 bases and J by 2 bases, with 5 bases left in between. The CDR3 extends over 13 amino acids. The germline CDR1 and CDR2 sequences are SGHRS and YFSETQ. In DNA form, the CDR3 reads TGCGCCAGCAGCTTGGTCAGAAACACTGAAGCTTTCTTT. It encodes CASSLVRNTEAFF. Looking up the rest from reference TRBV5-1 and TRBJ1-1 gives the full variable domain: KAGVTQTPRYLIKTRGQQVTLSCSPISGHRSVSWYQQTPGQGLQFLFEYFSETQRNKGNFPGRFSGRQFSNSRSEMNVSTLELGDSALYLCASSLVRNTEAFFGQGTRLTVV.

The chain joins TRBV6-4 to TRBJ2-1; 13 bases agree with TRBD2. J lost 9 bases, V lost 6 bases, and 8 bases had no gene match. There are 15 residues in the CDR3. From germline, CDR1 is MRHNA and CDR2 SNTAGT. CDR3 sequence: CASSATSGGASEQFF. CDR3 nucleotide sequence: TGTGCCAGCAGCGCCACTAGCGGGGGGGCCTCTGAGCAGTTCTTC.

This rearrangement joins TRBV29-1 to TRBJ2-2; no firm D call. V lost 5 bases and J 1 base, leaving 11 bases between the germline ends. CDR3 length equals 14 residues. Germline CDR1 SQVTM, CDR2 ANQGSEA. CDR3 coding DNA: TGCAGCGTTCGGCACAGTAGGAACACCGGGGAGCTGTTTTTT. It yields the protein CSVRHSRNTGELFF.

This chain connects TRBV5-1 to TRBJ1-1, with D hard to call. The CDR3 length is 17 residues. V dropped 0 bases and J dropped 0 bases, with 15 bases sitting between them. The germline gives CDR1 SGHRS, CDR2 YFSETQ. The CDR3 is CASSLGGFGIMNTEAFF. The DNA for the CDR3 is TGCGCCAGCAGCTTGGGAGGATTCGGGATTATGAACACTGAAGCTTTCTTT.

The CDR3 coding sequence is TGTGCCAGCAGCTGGACAGGGGGCGTTACGGCTTTCTTT. As protein: CASSWTGGVTAFF. The chain is built from TRBV5-4 and TRBJ1-1; 11 nucleotides match TRBD1. Germline-derived CDR1 and CDR2 are SGHNT and YYREEE (reference sequence). This CDR3 has 13 amino acids. With V trimmed by 3 bases and J by 11 bases, 6 bases remained unmatched.

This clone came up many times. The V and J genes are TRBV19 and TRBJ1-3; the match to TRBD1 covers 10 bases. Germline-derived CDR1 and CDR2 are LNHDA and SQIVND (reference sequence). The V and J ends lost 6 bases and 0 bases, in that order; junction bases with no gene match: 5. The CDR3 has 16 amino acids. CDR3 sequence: CASRGTGASSGNTIYF. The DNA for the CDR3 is TGTGCCAGTAGGGGGACAGGGGCGTCCTCTGGAAACACCATATATTTT.

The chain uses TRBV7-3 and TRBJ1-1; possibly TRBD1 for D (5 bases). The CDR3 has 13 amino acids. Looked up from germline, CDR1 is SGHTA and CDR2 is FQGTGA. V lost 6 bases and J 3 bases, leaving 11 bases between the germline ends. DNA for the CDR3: TGTGCCAGCAGTTATAGCAGGGACACTGAAGCTTTCTTT. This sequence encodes CASSYSRDTEAFF.

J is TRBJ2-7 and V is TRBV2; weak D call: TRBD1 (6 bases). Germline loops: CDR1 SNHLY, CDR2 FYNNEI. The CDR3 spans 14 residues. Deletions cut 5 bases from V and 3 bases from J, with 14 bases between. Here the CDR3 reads CASSKQGRNYEQYF. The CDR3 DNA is TGTGCCAGCAGTAAACAGGGCAGGAACTACGAGCAGTACTTC.

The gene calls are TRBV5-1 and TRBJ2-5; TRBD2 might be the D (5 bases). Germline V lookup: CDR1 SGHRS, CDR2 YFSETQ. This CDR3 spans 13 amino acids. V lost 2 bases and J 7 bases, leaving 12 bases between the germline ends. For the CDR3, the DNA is TGCGCCAGCAGCTTAACTAGTCGGGCGACCCAGTACTTC. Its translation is CASSLTSRATQYF.

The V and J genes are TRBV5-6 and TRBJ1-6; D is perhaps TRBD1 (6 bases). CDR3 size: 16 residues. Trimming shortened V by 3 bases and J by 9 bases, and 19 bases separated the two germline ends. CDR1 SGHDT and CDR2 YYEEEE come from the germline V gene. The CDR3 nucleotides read TGTGCCAGCAGCTCCCGACTCTGGGGGCTGGCTTCACCCCTCCACTTT. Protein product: CASSSRLWGLASPLHF. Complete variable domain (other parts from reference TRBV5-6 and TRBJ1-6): DAGVTQSPTHLIKTRGQQVTLRCSPKSGHDTVSWYQQALGQGPQFIFQYYEEEERQRGNFPDRFSGHQFPNYSSELNVNALLLGDSALYLCASSSRLWGLASPLHFGNGTRLTVT.

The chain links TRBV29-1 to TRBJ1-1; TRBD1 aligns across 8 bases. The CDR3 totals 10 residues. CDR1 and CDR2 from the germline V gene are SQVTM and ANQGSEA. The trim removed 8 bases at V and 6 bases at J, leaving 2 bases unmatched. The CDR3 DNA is TGCAGCACGGGACAGGCTGAAGCTTTCTTT. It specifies CSTGQAEAFF. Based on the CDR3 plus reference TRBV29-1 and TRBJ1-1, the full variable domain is SAVISQKPSRDICQRGTSLTIQCQVDSQVTMMFWYRQQPGQSLTLIATANQGSEATYESGFVIDKFPISRPNLTFSTLTVSNMSPEDSSIYLCSTGQAEAFFGQGTRLTVV.

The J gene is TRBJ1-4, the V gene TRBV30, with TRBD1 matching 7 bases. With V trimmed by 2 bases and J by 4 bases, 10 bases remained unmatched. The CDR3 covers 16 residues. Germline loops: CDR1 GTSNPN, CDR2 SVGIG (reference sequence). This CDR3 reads CAWSRPNRGLNEKLFF. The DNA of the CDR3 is TGTGCCTGGAGTCGCCCCAACAGGGGACTTAATGAAAAACTGTTTTTT.

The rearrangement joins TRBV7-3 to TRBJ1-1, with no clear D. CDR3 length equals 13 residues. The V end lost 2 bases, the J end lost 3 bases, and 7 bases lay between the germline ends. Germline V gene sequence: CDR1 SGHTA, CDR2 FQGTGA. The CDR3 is CASSLLEDTEAFF. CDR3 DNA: TGTGCCAGCAGCTTATTAGAAGACACTGAAGCTTTCTTT.

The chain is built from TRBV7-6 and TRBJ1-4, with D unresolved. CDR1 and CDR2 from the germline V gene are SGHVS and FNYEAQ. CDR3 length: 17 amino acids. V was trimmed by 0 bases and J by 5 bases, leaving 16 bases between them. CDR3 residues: CASSLALSTGKNEKLFF. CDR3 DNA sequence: TGTGCCAGCAGCTTAGCGCTTTCCACGGGAAAAAATGAAAAACTGTTTTTT.

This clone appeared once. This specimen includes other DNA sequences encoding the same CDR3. CDR3 bases: TGTGCCAGCTCACCAGGACAGGGGGGCAATCAGCCCCAGCATTTT. This codes for CASSPGQGGNQPQHF. This rearrangement joins TRBV18 to TRBJ1-5; 10 nucleotides match TRBD1. V was clipped by 2 bases and J by 2 bases; unmatched bases: 0. Germline CDR1 and CDR2: KGHSH and LQKENI. The CDR3 is 15 residues long.

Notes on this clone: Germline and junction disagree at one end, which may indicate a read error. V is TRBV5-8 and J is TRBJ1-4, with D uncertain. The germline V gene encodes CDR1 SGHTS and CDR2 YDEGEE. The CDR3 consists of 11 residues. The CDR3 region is CASSLVGKLFF. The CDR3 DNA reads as TGTGCCAGCAGTTTGGTCGGAAAACTGTTTTTT.

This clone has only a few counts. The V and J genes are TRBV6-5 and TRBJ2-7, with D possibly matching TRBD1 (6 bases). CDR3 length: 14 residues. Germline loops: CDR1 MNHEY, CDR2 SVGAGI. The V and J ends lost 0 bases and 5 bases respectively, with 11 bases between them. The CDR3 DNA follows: TGTGCCAGCAGTTACTCGACCAGGGGCCACGAGCAGTACTTC. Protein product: CASSYSTRGHEQYF.

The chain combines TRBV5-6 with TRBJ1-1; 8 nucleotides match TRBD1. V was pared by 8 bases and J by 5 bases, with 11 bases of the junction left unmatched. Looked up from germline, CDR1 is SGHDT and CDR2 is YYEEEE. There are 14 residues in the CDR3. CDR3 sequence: CASGRDRGGTEAFF. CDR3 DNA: TGTGCCAGTGGGAGAGACAGGGGCGGTACTGAAGCTTTCTTT.

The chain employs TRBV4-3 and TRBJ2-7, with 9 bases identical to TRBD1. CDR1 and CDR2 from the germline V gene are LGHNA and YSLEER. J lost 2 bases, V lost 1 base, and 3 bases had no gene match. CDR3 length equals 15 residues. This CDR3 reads CASSQGTGATYEQYF. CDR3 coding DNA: TGCGCCAGCAGCCAAGGGACAGGGGCAACCTACGAGCAGTACTTC.